Sequencing of this TCR beta chain was carried out in a study of T-cell reconstitution after alpha-beta-depleted transplantation in children. During its preparation, the TCRbeta library received unique molecular identifiers. TCRdb itself ran the PCR reads through MiXCR, one entry per CDR3 protein. This table holds 200,000 to 250,000 distinct CDR3 sequences, roughly 7.7% found once. The CDR3 totals 14 residues. CDR1 LNHNV and CDR2 YYDKDF come from the germline V gene (reference sequence). Between the trimmed V and J ends, which lost 3 bases and 1 base, there was a span of 10 bases. Findings of the study overall: The high TCRbeta diversity at day 60 in some patients came from surviving recipient T cells and thymic progenitors. It was reported that alpha-beta T cells came from several hundred expanded graft clones (about two months after transplant). The authors attributed T-cell counts and diversity one year after transplant mostly to newly produced T cells.

This clonotype was seen at least ten times. The antigen is unknown. The sample in question was PBMCs, mostly from graft donor cells, obtained 180 days after TCRalphabeta/CD19-depleted stem cell transplant. This sequence was found in a male patient younger than 18 who had a stem cell transplant for acute lymphoblastic leukemia, so the T cells may come from the graft donor. J is TRBJ2-7 and V is TRBV15, with TRBD1 as a possible D gene (5 bases). CDR3 sequence reads: CATSSHRHSYEQYF. As DNA, the CDR3 is TGTGCCACCAGCAGTCACAGGCATTCCTACGAGCAGTACTTC. Supplemented by reference TRBV15 and TRBJ2-7, the full variable domain reads DAMVIQNPRYQVTQFGKPVTLSCSQTLNHNVMYWYQQKSSQAPKLLFHYYDKDFNNEADTPDNFQSRRPNTSFCFLDIRSPGLGDTAMYLCATSSHRHSYEQYFGPGTRLTVT.